The rows below give T cell receptor beta chains drawn from one sample of a study of cytomegalovirus exposure and HLA in healthy donors. TCRdb keeps only in-frame clones here, not all; method: immunoSEQ multiplex PCR. This table has about 99,000 clones, around 77% appearing once. The sample comprised PBMCs. The receptors were sampled from a middle-aged man in good health and CMV-seronegative. Each CDR3 is given with its conserved first and last residue. Each record gives: clone size, V gene, D gene, J gene, CDR3 DNA, CDR3 protein. The D gene is left open where the match is weak. For some rows the clone size is stated as once, few or many, or as a class when expanded; others skip it.

>once|TRBV7-9|-|TRBJ2-2
TGTGCCAGCAGCTTTTTGGGCTACACCGGGGAGCTGTTTTTT
CASSFLGYTGELFF
>-|TRBV18|-|TRBJ1-2
TGTGCCAGCTCACCAGACAGGTTGAGCTATGGCTACACCTTC
CASSPDRLSYGYTF
>-|TRBV30|TRBD2|TRBJ2-1
TGTGCCTGGACCGGGAGCGCGGGAGGGACCCCCTACAATGAGCAGTTCTTC
CAWTGSAGGTPYNEQFF
>-|TRBV18|TRBD1|TRBJ2-2
TGTGCCAGCTCACCACCGACAGGGGCTGGGGCGTACACCGGGGAGCTGTTTTTT
CASSPPTGAGAYTGELFF
>-|TRBV28|TRBD2|TRBJ2-4
TGTGCCAGCAGCAACGGGGGGAACCCGATGTTAGCCAAAAACATTCAGTACTTC
CASSNGGNPMLAKNIQYF
>-|TRBV14|TRBD1|TRBJ1-2
TGTGCCAGCAGCCAAGGTCGGACAGGGGAGGCCTATGGCTACACCTTC
CASSQGRTGEAYGYTF
>-|TRBV6-5|TRBD1|TRBJ2-7
TGTGCCAGCAGCCCGACAGGGGGGGTGTTCGAGCAGTACTTC
CASSPTGGVFEQYF
>-|TRBV2|-|TRBJ2-7
TGTGCCAGCCTTGTGACTAGTTCTAACGAGCAGTACTTC
CASLVTSSNEQYF
>few|TRBV5-1|-|TRBJ2-5
TGCGCCAGCAGCTTGGCCTCAGAGACCCAGTACTTC
CASSLASETQYF
>few|TRBV2|TRBD1|TRBJ2-2
TGTGCCAGCAGTAGGGACAGGGGGCTAGCCGGGGAGCTGTTTTTT
CASSRDRGLAGELFF
>-|TRBV9|-|TRBJ2-1
TGTGCCAGCAGCGTGTGGGAGGGGGGCCTATACAATGAGCAGTTCTTC
CASSVWEGGLYNEQFF
>once|TRBV28|TRBD1|TRBJ1-5
TGTGCCAGCCACTCAGGGGGAGCTGGCAATCAGCCCCAGCATTTT
CASHSGGAGNQPQHF
>-|TRBV10-2|-|TRBJ2-5
TGCGCCAGCAGAGCCGGACTCAGAGAGACCCAGTACTTC
CASRAGLRETQYF
>-|TRBV20-1|-|TRBJ1-2
TGCAGTGCCCCTGGGGCCTATGGCTACACCTTC
CSAPGAYGYTF
>once|TRBV2|-|TRBJ2-2
TGTGCCAGCAGTGTCTCAGGGGTGGTCACCGGGGAGCTGTTTTTT
CASSVSGVVTGELFF
>-|TRBV6-6|-|TRBJ1-4
TGTGCCAGCAAGGGGCCTTCCGGGGAAAAACTGTTTTTT
CASKGPSGEKLFF
>-|TRBV29-1|-|TRBJ2-3
TGCAGCGTTGAAGACCCAACTATTCAGGGTACGCAGTATTTT
CSVEDPTIQGTQYF
>-|TRBV2|TRBD2|TRBJ2-1
TGTGCCAGCAAGCGGGACCCGGGGTTGAATGAGCAGTTCTTC
CASKRDPGLNEQFF
>-|TRBV5-1|TRBD2|TRBJ2-1
TGCGCCAGCAGCTTGACGACTAGCGGGAGATCCTATGAGCAGTTCTTC
CASSLTTSGRSYEQFF
>few|TRBV30|TRBD2|TRBJ2-1
TGTGCCTGGGAGCGGGAGGGCGTGAATGAGCAGTTCTTC
CAWEREGVNEQFF
>-|TRBV15|-|TRBJ2-2
TGTGCCACCAGCAGCGGCACAGATAACACCGGGGAGCTGTTTTTT
CATSSGTDNTGELFF
>-|TRBV5-6|TRBD2|TRBJ2-3
TGTGCCAGCAGCCCCCCGACTAGCGGGAGGGCCGCGGATACGCAGTATTTT
CASSPPTSGRAADTQYF
>-|TRBV29-1|-|TRBJ1-1
TGCAGCGTCCAGGACAGAAACACTGAAGCTTTCTTT
CSVQDRNTEAFF